This record concerns one TCR beta chain sequence. Its antigen remains unidentified. These data come from a study of shared clonotypes between healthy human individuals. Whole-study context: There were three CD4 naive, three CD4 memory, two CD8 naive and one CD8 memory plates per donor. Findings and limits, study-wide: Few donors limited the genetic and exposure-history diversity represented.

The germline V and J ends were trimmed by 1 base and 6 bases, with 12 bases remaining between them. This CDR3 comprises 14 residues. Germline CDR1 and CDR2: LGHNA and YNFKEQ. Using immunoSEQ multiplex PCR, the repertoire was profiled, and TCRdb retains in-frame clones only, with some absent. The table has 1 million to 1.2 million clones, approximately 77% seen once. V and J are TRBV4-2 and TRBJ2-5; maybe TRBD2 (5 bases). This sequence was found in a man younger than 30 in good health. Some clones in this sample may be carry-over from other donors' samples. The sequenced sample was memory CD4+ T cells from PBMCs. The subset denotes: CD45RA-negative fraction. In DNA, the CDR3 is TGTGCCAGCAGCCAAGGTGAACTCGGGAAGACCCAGTACTTC. Translating it yields CASSQGELGKTQYF.